Detailed here is one TCR beta chain. The target antigen is unknown. This specimen belongs to a study of cytomegalovirus exposure and HLA in healthy donors. General study points: Presence/absence analyses assumed roughly uniform sequencing depth across donors.

The PCR contained 60 Vbeta and 13 Jbeta primers. Method: immunoSEQ multiplex PCR; TCRdb's copy keeps in-frame clones and lacks some. The sample has under 130,000 clones, roughly 80% seen once. Germline CDR1 and CDR2: SGDLS and YYNGEE. Trimming removed 3 bases from V and 6 bases from J, with 15 bases in between. The CDR3 spans 14 residues. The chain recombines TRBV9 with TRBJ1-1; the D is unclear. The sequenced sample consisted of PBMCs. The clonotype was recovered from a female donor in good health and CMV-seropositive. CDR3 sequence: CASSARLGSAEAFF. The DNA for the CDR3 is TGTGCCAGCAGCGCCCGGTTAGGGAGCGCTGAAGCTTTCTTT.